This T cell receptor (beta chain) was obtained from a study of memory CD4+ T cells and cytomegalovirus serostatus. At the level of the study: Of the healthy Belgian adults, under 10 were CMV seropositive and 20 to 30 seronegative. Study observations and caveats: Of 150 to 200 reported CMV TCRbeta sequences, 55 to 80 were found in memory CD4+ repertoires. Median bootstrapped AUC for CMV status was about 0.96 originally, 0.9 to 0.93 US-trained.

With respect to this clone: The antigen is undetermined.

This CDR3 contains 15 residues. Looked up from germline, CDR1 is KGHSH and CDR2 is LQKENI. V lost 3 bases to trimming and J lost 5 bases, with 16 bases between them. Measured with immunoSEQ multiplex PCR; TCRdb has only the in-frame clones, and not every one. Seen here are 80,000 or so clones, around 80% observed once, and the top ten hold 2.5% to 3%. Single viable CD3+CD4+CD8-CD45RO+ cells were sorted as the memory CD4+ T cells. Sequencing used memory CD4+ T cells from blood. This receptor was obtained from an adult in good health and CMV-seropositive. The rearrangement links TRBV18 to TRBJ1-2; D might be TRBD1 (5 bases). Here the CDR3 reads CASSPIVDSQYGYTF. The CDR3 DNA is TGTGCCAGCTCACCGATTGTCGACAGCCAGTATGGCTACACCTTC.